The 29 T cell receptor beta chains presented below share a single source sample, sequenced in a study of cytomegalovirus exposure and HLA in healthy donors. With 60 Vbeta and 13 Jbeta primers, the PCR was carried out. The data were produced by immunoSEQ multiplex PCR, yet TCRdb's version contains in-frame clones alone and is incomplete. The sample carries 190,000 or so clones, 75% to 85% recorded once. Input material: PBMCs. Receptors were obtained from a woman aged 50 to 60 in good health and CMV-seropositive.

This chain uses TRBV11-2 with TRBJ1-1; D remains ambiguous. Germline lookup yields CDR1 SGHAT and CDR2 FQNNGV. The CDR3 is 14 residues long. With 1 base removed from V and 1 base from J, the gap between germline ends came to 7 bases. The CDR3 here is CASSLVGKNTEAFF. Here the CDR3 DNA reads TGTGCCAGCAGCTTAGTCGGGAAGAACACTGAAGCTTTCTTT.

This chain links TRBV7-2 with TRBJ2-7, with D perhaps TRBD2 (5 bases). Trimming removed 5 bases from V and 5 bases from J, with 19 bases in between. Germline V CDR1 and CDR2: SGHTA, FQGNSA. This CDR3 has 15 residues. The CDR3 bases are TGTGCCAGCAGCGTGGGGTCGGCGGCGGAGGACGAGCAGTACTTC. Residues: CASSVGSAAEDEQYF.

This clone appeared once. An end of the junction does not agree with germline; a read error may underlie this. This chain connects TRBV7-9 to TRBJ1-1; the match to TRBD1 covers 9 bases. Germline CDR1 reads SEHNR; CDR2 reads FQNEAQ (reference sequence). The CDR3 is 14 residues long. The CDR3 DNA reads TGTTCCAGCAGCCCGACAGGGGGAAACACTGAAGCTTTCTTT. Translating it yields CSSSPTGGNTEAFF.

The chain carries TRBV30 and TRBJ2-1, with 8 bases lining up with TRBD1. The CDR3 runs to 12 residues. Per the germline V gene, CDR1 is GTSNPN and CDR2 is SVGIG (reference sequence). V gave up 6 bases and J gave up 6 bases; unmatched junction bases: 4. The CDR3 bases are TGTGCCTGCCAGGGGGCGGGCAATGAGCAGTTCTTC. This sequence encodes CACQGAGNEQFF. The full variable domain, with the rest looked up from reference TRBV30 and TRBJ2-1, is SQTIHQWPATLVQPVGSPLSLECTVEGTSNPNLYWYRQAAGRGLQLLFYSVGIGQISSEVPQNLSASRPQDRQFILSSKKLLLSDSGFYLCACQGAGNEQFFGPGTRLTVL.

The gene calls are TRBV11-2 and TRBJ2-3; 8 positions agree with TRBD2. The CDR3 spans 16 residues. The V gene's germline CDR1 is SGHAT and CDR2 FQNNGV. V trimming: 2 bases; J trimming: 0 bases; junction bases outside the gene matches: 4. The CDR3 region is CASSLRGGASTDTQYF. CDR3 sequence (DNA): TGTGCCAGCAGCTTACGGGGGGGGGCCAGCACAGATACGCAGTATTTT.

The CDR3 region is CSVLLFRGNGELFF. CDR3 sequence (DNA): TGCAGCGTCCTCTTGTTTAGGGGCAACGGGGAGCTGTTTTTT. This chain uses TRBV29-1 with TRBJ2-2; maybe TRBD1 (5 bases). V lost 6 bases and J 7 bases, leaving 18 bases between the germline ends. The germline V gene has CDR1 SQVTM and CDR2 ANQGSEA. The CDR3 totals 14 residues.

Here the CDR3 reads CASSRDSSYEQYF. CDR3 bases: TGTGCCAGCAGCAGGGACAGCTCCTACGAGCAGTACTTC. The genes are TRBV21-1 and TRBJ2-7; the DNA was not compared with TRBD1, the D call given in the table. TRBV21-1 is an annotated pseudogene. The CDR3 contains 13 residues.

This clone was seen at least ten times. The genes are TRBV5-6 and TRBJ1-4; D remains unclear. CDR1 and CDR2 from the germline V gene are SGHDT and YYEEEE. The CDR3 is made up of 16 amino acids. Deletions cut 3 bases from V and 1 base from J, with 13 bases between. CDR3 DNA sequence: TGTGCCAGCAGCTACCTGAGGACTGTAACTAATGAAAAACTGTTTTTT. Protein product: CASSYLRTVTNEKLFF.

This clone was detected only a few times. The J gene is TRBJ2-2, the V gene TRBV27; weak D call: TRBD2 (5 bases). This CDR3 is 16 amino acids long. The germline V and J ends were trimmed by 2 bases and 6 bases, with 16 bases remaining between them. The germline gives CDR1 MNHEY, CDR2 SMNVEV (reference sequence). The CDR3 loop reads CASSLSRGFTAGELFF. In DNA form, the CDR3 reads TGTGCCAGCAGTTTAAGTCGGGGATTTACCGCCGGGGAGCTGTTTTTT.

The genes are TRBV6-5 and TRBJ2-5; D is ambiguous. The ends were cut back, 0 bases at V and 2 bases at J, with 7 bases in the middle. The CDR3 extends over 14 amino acids. Germline CDR1 reads MNHEY; CDR2 reads SVGAGI. Here the CDR3 DNA reads TGTGCCAGCAGTTACTCGGCGGTACAAGAGACCCAGTACTTC. It encodes CASSYSAVQETQYF.

The CDR3 DNA reads as TGTGCCAGTAGTATGGGAAAGGGACTAGCGATCTACCTCTCCTACGAGCAGTACTTC. Its translation: CASSMGKGLAIYLSYEQYF. V gene TRBV19 combines with J gene TRBJ2-7; 10 nucleotides match TRBD2. CDR3 size: 19 residues. The V gene end was trimmed by 3 bases and the J gene end by 0 bases; junction bases not matched to a gene: 14. CDR1 and CDR2 (germline): LNHDA, SQIVND (reference sequence).

A few counts support this clone. The chain is built from TRBV5-8 and TRBJ1-1, with D possibly being TRBD1 (6 bases). The CDR3 spans 16 residues. Per the germline V gene, CDR1 is SGHTS and CDR2 is YDEGEE. Trimming cost V 6 bases and J 3 bases, with 21 bases left between them. The CDR3 DNA sequence: TGTGCCAGCACCTACCCCACAGGGTCATTCTACACTGAAGCTTTCTTT. Residues: CASTYPTGSFYTEAFF.

The V gene is TRBV11-1, the J gene TRBJ2-7; 7 bases fit TRBD1. Trimming cost V 6 bases and J 9 bases; bases outside gene matches: 11. Germline values: CDR1 SGHAT, CDR2 FQDESV (reference sequence). The CDR3 has 13 residues. CDR3 sequence: CASRHPTGQTQYF. The CDR3 bases are TGTGCCAGCAGACACCCCACGGGACAGACGCAGTACTTC. The full variable domain, with the rest looked up from reference TRBV11-1 and TRBJ2-7, is EAEVAQSPRYKITEKSQAVAFWCDPISGHATLYWYRQILGQGPELLVQFQDESVVDDSQLPKDRFSAERLKGVDSTLKIQPAELGDSAMYLCASRHPTGQTQYFGPGTRLTVT.

This clone was picked up a small number of times. V and J are TRBV28 and TRBJ2-7, with 7 bases that match TRBD1. The ends lost 4 bases at V and 2 bases at J; junction bases unmatched: 11. The CDR3 is 16 residues long. Per the germline V gene, CDR1 is MDHEN and CDR2 is SYDVKM. The DNA for the CDR3 is TGTGCCAGCAGTTCCTACCTCACAGGGGCTCCCTACGAGCAGTACTTC. Encoded protein: CASSSYLTGAPYEQYF.

The chain employs TRBV4-1 and TRBJ2-3; 7 bases are a match to TRBD2. This CDR3 spans 15 amino acids. Losses at the gene ends were 1 base for V and 3 bases for J; bases not matched to a gene: 4. CDR1 and CDR2 (germline): MGHRA, YSYEKL. The CDR3 nucleotides read TGCGCCAGCAGCCAAGCTCGGGAGGCAACAGATACGCAGTATTTT. It encodes CASSQAREATDTQYF.

The J gene is TRBJ2-3, the V gene TRBV7-8; weak D call: TRBD2 (6 bases). The germline gives CDR1 SGHVS, CDR2 FQNEAQ. Trimming left V 3 bases short and J 0 bases short, with 10 bases between. The CDR3 has 15 amino acids. This CDR3 reads CASSLGGASTDTQYF. CDR3 sequence (DNA): TGTGCCAGCAGCTTGGGCGGGGCTAGCACAGATACGCAGTATTTT.

This clone was observed a handful of times. The rearrangement links TRBV12-5 to TRBJ2-3, with a tentative D call TRBD2 (5 bases). Germline CDR1 reads LGHNT; CDR2 reads FRNRAP. V was trimmed by 6 bases and J by 0 bases, leaving 19 bases between them. This CDR3 contains 17 residues. CDR3 protein: CASGDFATFSSTDTQYF. CDR3 bases: TGTGCTAGTGGGGACTTTGCGACTTTTTCTAGCACAGATACGCAGTATTTT. Filled out from reference TRBV12-5 and TRBJ2-3, the complete variable domain reads DARVTQTPRHKVTEMGQEVTMRCQPILGHNTVFWYRQTMMQGLELLAYFRNRAPLDDSGMPKDRFSAEMPDATLATLKIQPSEPRDSAVYFCASGDFATFSSTDTQYFGPGTRLTVL.

This chain uses TRBV28 with TRBJ2-1, with D unresolved. The CDR3 runs to 14 residues. The germline V gene encodes CDR1 MDHEN and CDR2 SYDVKM. Deletions cut 4 bases from V and 3 bases from J, with 10 bases between. CDR3 nucleotides: TGTGCCAGCAGTTATACGAGCAACTACAATGAGCAGTTCTTC. Encoded protein: CASSYTSNYNEQFF.

This clone was seen a handful of times. The rearrangement uses TRBV2 and TRBJ2-7; no clear D. The germline V and J ends were trimmed by 6 bases and 2 bases, with 5 bases remaining between them. Germline CDR1 is SNHLY and CDR2 is FYNNEI. The CDR3 runs to 11 residues. The CDR3 region is CASRRTYEQYF. DNA of the CDR3: TGTGCCAGCAGGAGAACCTACGAGCAGTACTTC.

The V call is TRBV29-1, the J call TRBJ2-4; D remains ambiguous. The germline V gene encodes CDR1 SQVTM and CDR2 ANQGSEA. The length of the CDR3 is 14 residues. The V and J ends lost 4 bases and 0 bases respectively, with 10 bases between them. CDR3 sequence reads: CSVAPILAKNIQYF. For the CDR3, the DNA is TGCAGCGTTGCCCCGATACTAGCCAAAAACATTCAGTACTTC.

The sample holds a few counts of this clone. V usage is TRBV28 and J usage is TRBJ2-7; 7 bases are a match to TRBD1. J lost 0 bases, V lost 8 bases, and 4 bases had no gene match. In germline, CDR1 is MDHEN, CDR2 SYDVKM. The CDR3 length is 13 residues. The CDR3 sequence: CASGTASSYEQYF. In DNA form, the CDR3 reads TGTGCCAGCGGGACAGCCAGCTCCTACGAGCAGTACTTC.

The J gene is TRBJ2-7, the V gene TRBV28; TRBD2 agrees at 11 bases. The CDR3 is made up of 16 amino acids. The J segment lost 5 bases and the V segment lost 0 bases, leaving 6 bases of the junction unmatched. Germline CDR1 reads MDHEN; CDR2 reads SYDVKM. The CDR3 protein is CASSLWKLAGDDEQYF. Here the CDR3 DNA reads TGTGCCAGCAGTTTATGGAAACTAGCGGGAGATGACGAGCAGTACTTC.

The J gene is TRBJ2-5, the V gene TRBV18; TRBD2 matches at 8 bases. This CDR3 region has 17 residues. CDR1 is KGHSH and CDR2 is LQKENI in the germline V gene. The V gene end was trimmed by 3 bases and the J gene end by 2 bases; junction bases not matched to a gene: 11. DNA for the CDR3: TGTGCCAGCTCACCTCGGGGGGGGTATTCCGTACAAGAGACCCAGTACTTC. Residues: CASSPRGGYSVQETQYF.

CDR3 region: CASSRAGPETQYF. The CDR3 coding sequence is TGTGCCAGCAGCCGGGCAGGGCCAGAGACCCAGTACTTC. The V and J genes are TRBV27 and TRBJ2-5; TRBD1 is a possible D gene (5 bases). The germline V gene has CDR1 MNHEY and CDR2 SMNVEV (reference sequence). Deletions cut 6 bases from V and 4 bases from J, with 12 bases between. The CDR3 spans 13 residues.

This chain uses TRBV6-5 with TRBJ2-3; possible D gene TRBD2, 5 bases. The germline V and J ends were trimmed by 5 bases and 3 bases, with 9 bases remaining between them. Germline CDR1 and CDR2: MNHEY and SVGAGI. CDR3 length equals 13 residues. Here the CDR3 reads CASSQPGTDTQYF. The CDR3 DNA sequence: TGTGCCAGCAGTCAACCGGGGACAGATACGCAGTATTTT.

The CDR3 bases are TGTGCTAGTGGTTTGCCTCCTCGAGGACTAGCGGGAGGCAACACCGGGGAGCTGTTTTTT. Amino acid sequence: CASGLPPRGLAGGNTGELFF. The rearrangement joins TRBV12-5 to TRBJ2-2; 14 nucleotides line up with TRBD2. Germline V gives CDR1 LGHNT, CDR2 FRNRAP. The V gene end was trimmed by 2 bases and the J gene end by 2 bases; junction bases not matched to a gene: 10. This CDR3 spans 20 amino acids.

This rearrangement joins TRBV4-1 to TRBJ2-6, with unresolved D. V gave up 1 base and J gave up 0 bases, with 4 bases separating them. The CDR3 has 15 residues. Germline V CDR1 and CDR2: MGHRA, YSYEKL. DNA of the CDR3: TGCGCCAGCAGCCAAGTTCGCTCTGGGGCCAACGTCCTGACTTTC. Its protein product is CASSQVRSGANVLTF.

This clone was found once. The chain couples TRBV5-5 to TRBJ1-2; D not resolved. The V gene lost 3 bases and the J gene lost 0 bases, with 12 bases spanning the gap. This CDR3 contains 15 residues. The germline V gene encodes CDR1 SGHKS and CDR2 YYEKEE (reference sequence). Here the CDR3 DNA reads TGTGCCAGCAGCTCGGCCGGGGTGCCTAACTATGGCTACACCTTC. Protein: CASSSAGVPNYGYTF.

The chain uses TRBV4-1 and TRBJ2-3; TRBD1 matches 8 bases. There are 16 residues in the CDR3. V shed 2 bases and J 6 bases; nucleotides not matched to a gene: 10. The germline gives CDR1 MGHRA, CDR2 YSYEKL. In DNA, the CDR3 is TGCGCCAGCAGCCAACCCCGACAGGGGTCGGGGGATACGCAGTATTTT. Translated, it gives CASSQPRQGSGDTQYF.